Below are 3 T cell receptor beta chains sequenced from a single sample in a study of identical twins. TCRdb analysed the 5' RACE reads with MiXCR anew, one entry per CDR3 protein. The table lists about 690,000 distinct CDR3 sequences, roughly 6% of them singletons, with approximately 1.6% in the top ten. Sequences were obtained from naive T cells sorted from blood. The receptors originated from a man aged 18 to 30 in good health.

This clonotype showed up just a few times. V and J are TRBV15 and TRBJ1-2, with D possibly TRBD1 on 6 matching bases. The CDR3 runs to 13 residues. Trimming pared 8 bases from V and 3 bases from J, leaving 13 bases between. Germline V gene data show CDR1 as LNHNV and CDR2 as YYDKDF (reference sequence). This chain's CDR3 is CATSKGGDYGYTF. CDR3 in DNA: TGTGCCACCTCAAAGGGGGGAGACTATGGCTACACCTTC.

The chain recombines TRBV7-6 with TRBJ2-7, with D unclear. The CDR3 extends over 12 amino acids. Trimming cost V 0 bases and J 6 bases, with 6 bases left between them. The V gene's germline CDR1 is SGHVS and CDR2 FNYEAQ. CDR3: CASSLAPPEQYV. In nucleotides, the CDR3 is TGTGCCAGCAGCTTAGCGCCGCCCGAGCAGTACGTC.

This clonotype came up many times. This rearrangement joins TRBV10-3 to TRBJ2-1; D possibly corresponds to TRBD1 (5 bases). CDR1 is ENHRY, CDR2 SYGVKD, per germline. V lost 4 bases and J 9 bases, leaving 7 bases between the germline ends. The CDR3 loop spans 11 amino acids. CDR3 in amino acids: CAISGTGEQFF. CDR3 in DNA: TGTGCCATCAGTGGTACAGGTGAGCAGTTCTTC.